The next 18 T cell receptor beta chains were all read from a single sample in a study of beta chain features in type 1 diabetes. The whole isolated RNA underwent reverse transcription, so sequencing captured expressed TCRB transcripts. Using immunoSEQ multiplex PCR, the repertoire was profiled, and TCRdb retains in-frame clones only, with some absent. The sample holds tens of thousands of clones; roughly three fifths are singletons and the top ten take about 2.2%. The sample consisted of Tregs from blood. These receptors originate from a young woman in good health.

The chain couples TRBV5-1 to TRBJ1-3; 7 bases align to TRBD1. V shed 4 bases, J shed 1 base, and the junction held 8 bases outside the gene matches. The length of the CDR3 is 16 residues. Germline V gene data show CDR1 as SGHRS and CDR2 as YFSETQ. CDR3 residues: CASSGGQEGSGNTIYF. CDR3 bases: TGCGCCAGCAGCGGCGGACAGGAGGGTTCTGGAAACACCATATATTTT.

This clone came up a few times. The chain combines TRBV4-1 with TRBJ2-7, with 9 bases lining up with TRBD2. The CDR3 extends over 15 amino acids. Germline CDR1 reads MGHRA; CDR2 reads YSYEKL. The junction had 6 bases not matched to a gene; V was cut back by 0 bases and J by 6 bases. This CDR3 reads CASSQDLGLAGEQYF. CDR3 nucleotides: TGCGCCAGCAGCCAAGATTTGGGACTAGCAGGCGAGCAGTACTTC.

This chain uses TRBV11-2 with TRBJ2-7; D may be TRBD1 (6 bases). The CDR3 sequence is 14 residues long. Germline loops: CDR1 SGHAT, CDR2 FQNNGV. V dropped 1 base and J dropped 2 bases, with 9 bases sitting between them. The CDR3 region is CASSLATGPYEQYF. The CDR3 nucleotides are TGTGCCAGCAGCTTAGCGACAGGTCCCTACGAGCAGTACTTC. The full variable domain, completed using reference TRBV11-2 and TRBJ2-7, is EAGVAQSPRYKIIEKRQSVAFWCNPISGHATLYWYQQILGQGPKLLIQFQNNGVVDDSQLPKDRFSAERLKGVDSTLKIQPAKLEDSAVYLCASSLATGPYEQYFGPGTRLTVT.

V is TRBV11-2 and J is TRBJ1-2, with D unclear. V was trimmed by 5 bases and J by 2 bases, leaving 6 bases between them. The germline V gene has CDR1 SGHAT and CDR2 FQNNGV. The CDR3 spans 12 residues. DNA for the CDR3: TGTGCCAGCAGCCGTTTCAACTATGGCTACACCTTC. This translates into CASSRFNYGYTF.

This clone came up a few times. The CDR3 coding sequence is TGCGCCAGCAGGACAGGGGGCCACTATGGCTACACCTTC. Translated, it gives CASRTGGHYGYTF. The chain employs TRBV5-1 and TRBJ1-2; TRBD1 aligns across 10 bases. CDR3 length: 13 residues. V lost 5 bases to trimming and J lost 3 bases; unmatched junction nucleotides: 1. Germline V gives CDR1 SGHRS, CDR2 YFSETQ.

Comment on this clone: This specimen includes other DNA sequences encoding the same CDR3. This sequence joins TRBV5-1 and TRBJ1-6; tentatively, D is TRBD1 (6 bases). V was trimmed by 1 base and J by 9 bases, leaving 11 bases between them. CDR3 length: 14 residues. Germline loops: CDR1 SGHRS, CDR2 YFSETQ. CDR3 coding DNA: TGCGCCAGCAGCTTGCGCCAGGGGAGTTCACCCCTCCACTTT. This translates into CASSLRQGSSPLHF.

The chain has TRBV27 and TRBJ2-6; perhaps TRBD1 as D (6 bases). The germline gives CDR1 MNHEY, CDR2 SMNVEV (reference sequence). Trimming removed 6 bases at V and 1 base at J, with 10 bases between. This CDR3 has 15 amino acids. Here the CDR3 DNA reads TGTGCCAGCAGGTCTACAGGGTCTGGGGCCAACGTCCTGACTTTC. It is translated as CASRSTGSGANVLTF.

V usage is TRBV11-1 and J usage is TRBJ2-1; TRBD2 aligns across 10 bases. Germline V gene lookup returns CDR1 SGHAT and CDR2 FQDESV (reference sequence). The CDR3 loop spans 15 amino acids. J lost 7 bases, V lost 2 bases, and 5 bases had no gene match. CDR3 loop: CASSLRLAGDNEQFF. In nucleotides, the CDR3 is TGTGCCAGCAGCTTAAGGCTAGCGGGAGATAATGAGCAGTTCTTC.

The CDR3 DNA follows: TGCAGCGTTGGGACACGAGATAATGGCTACACCTTC. Translating gives CSVGTRDNGYTF. This chain links TRBV29-1 with TRBJ1-2, with D tentatively TRBD1 (5 bases). Trimming shortened V by 4 bases and J by 6 bases, and 12 bases separated the two germline ends. This CDR3 contains 12 residues. Per the germline V gene, CDR1 is SQVTM and CDR2 is ANQGSEA.

This clone occurred a few times. The V gene is TRBV7-2, the J gene TRBJ1-6, with a possible D match to TRBD1 (5 bases). Per the germline V gene, CDR1 is SGHTA and CDR2 is FQGNSA. CDR3 length: 16 residues. Trimming removed 1 base from V and 9 bases from J, with 16 bases in between. Here the CDR3 reads CASSLGTTRTFSPLHF. The CDR3 DNA reads TGTGCCAGCAGCTTAGGGACAACTCGAACGTTTTCACCCCTCCACTTT.

This chain connects TRBV13 to TRBJ1-5; the D is unclear. This CDR3 has 14 amino acids. CDR1 is PRHDT and CDR2 is FYEKMQ in the germline V gene (reference sequence). V lost 3 bases to trimming and J lost 1 base, with 7 bases between them. The CDR3 bases are TGTGCCAGCAGCTTTAGAGGCAGCAATCAGCCCCAGCATTTT. Protein sequence: CASSFRGSNQPQHF.

The J gene is TRBJ2-1, the V gene TRBV10-3; D is undetermined. CDR3 length: 11 residues. The germline V gene has CDR1 ENHRY and CDR2 SYGVKD. Deletions cut 3 bases from V and 10 bases from J, with 7 bases between. The CDR3 sequence: CAISDVREQFF. CDR3 bases: TGTGCCATCAGTGACGTGAGAGAGCAGTTCTTC.

In this sample, this clone turned up a few times. The chain recombines TRBV4-1 with TRBJ1-2, with TRBD1 matching over 7 bases. V lost 2 bases to trimming and J lost 5 bases; unmatched junction nucleotides: 17. Germline CDR1 reads MGHRA; CDR2 reads YSYEKL. This CDR3 is 18 amino acids long. The CDR3 loop is CASSQRRDTGVVSYGYTF. CDR3 nucleotide sequence: TGCGCCAGCAGCCAACGGAGAGATACAGGGGTTGTAAGTTATGGCTACACCTTC.

This clone was found once. V gene TRBV2 combines with J gene TRBJ1-2, with 10 bases that match TRBD1. V lost 8 bases and J lost 7; bases outside the gene matches: 10. CDR1 and CDR2 (germline): SNHLY, FYNNEI. CDR3 length: 14 residues. CDR3 bases: TGTGCCAGCCTCCGACAGGGGGCTTATAGTGGCTACACCTTC. Translated: CASLRQGAYSGYTF.

The chain combines TRBV7-2 with TRBJ2-1; 7 bases agree with TRBD1. This CDR3 has 15 amino acids. J was trimmed by 8 bases and V by 4 bases; bases with no gene match: 11. Germline assignment: CDR1 SGHTA and CDR2 FQGNSA. In DNA form, the CDR3 reads TGTGCCAGCAGCTCGGACAGGTTATTAGTCGATGAGCAGTTCTTC. Translated: CASSSDRLLVDEQFF. Full variable domain (remainder filled in from reference TRBV7-2 and TRBJ2-1): GAGVSQSPSNKVTEKGKDVELRCDPISGHTALYWYRQSLGQGLEFLIYFQGNSAPDKSGLPSDRFSAERTGGSVSTLTIQRTQQEDSAVYLCASSSDRLLVDEQFFGPGTRLTVL.

The V call is TRBV6-5, the J call TRBJ2-1; TRBD2 matches at 7 bases. CDR3 length: 16 amino acids. The germline CDR1 and CDR2 sequences are MNHEY and SVGAGI. The ends lost 0 bases at V and 0 bases at J; junction bases unmatched: 2. CDR3 nucleotides: TGTGCCAGCAGTTACTCCGGACTAGTCTCCTACAATGAGCAGTTCTTC. Translating it yields CASSYSGLVSYNEQFF.

The chain joins TRBV7-2 to TRBJ2-6; 10 bases are a match to TRBD1. The CDR3 extends over 17 amino acids. Germline CDR1 reads SGHTA; CDR2 reads FQGNSA. V trimming: 1 base; J trimming: 11 bases; junction bases outside the gene matches: 11. CDR3 coding DNA: TGTGCCAGCAGCTTAGGCTGGGACAGGGGATGGGTTGACGTCCTGACTTTC. Its translation: CASSLGWDRGWVDVLTF.

The V gene is TRBV18, the J gene TRBJ1-3, with TRBD1 as a possible D gene (5 bases). Germline V gene sequence: CDR1 KGHSH, CDR2 LQKENI. The CDR3 has 18 residues. Trimming left V 3 bases short and J 0 bases short, with 18 bases between. CDR3: CASSPNTGDSSSGNTIYF. CDR3 DNA sequence: TGTGCCAGCTCACCGAACACGGGGGACTCGAGCTCTGGAAACACCATATATTTT. The full variable domain, with the rest looked up from reference TRBV18 and TRBJ1-3, is NAGVMQNPRHLVRRRGQEARLRCSPMKGHSHVYWYRQLPEEGLKFMVYLQKENIIDESGMPKERFSAEFPKEGPSILRIQQVVRGDSAAYFCASSPNTGDSSSGNTIYFGEGSWLTVV.